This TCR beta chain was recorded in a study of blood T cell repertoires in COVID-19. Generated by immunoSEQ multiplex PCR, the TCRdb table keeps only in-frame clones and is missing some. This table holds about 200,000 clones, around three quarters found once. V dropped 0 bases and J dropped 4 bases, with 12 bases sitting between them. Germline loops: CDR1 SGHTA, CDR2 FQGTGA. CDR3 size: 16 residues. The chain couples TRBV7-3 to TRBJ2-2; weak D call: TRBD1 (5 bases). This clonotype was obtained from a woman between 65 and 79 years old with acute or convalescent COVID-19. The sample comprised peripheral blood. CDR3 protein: CASSLTPPGPTGELFF. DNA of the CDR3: TGTGCCAGCAGCTTAACGCCCCCAGGGCCCACCGGGGAGCTGTTTTTT.